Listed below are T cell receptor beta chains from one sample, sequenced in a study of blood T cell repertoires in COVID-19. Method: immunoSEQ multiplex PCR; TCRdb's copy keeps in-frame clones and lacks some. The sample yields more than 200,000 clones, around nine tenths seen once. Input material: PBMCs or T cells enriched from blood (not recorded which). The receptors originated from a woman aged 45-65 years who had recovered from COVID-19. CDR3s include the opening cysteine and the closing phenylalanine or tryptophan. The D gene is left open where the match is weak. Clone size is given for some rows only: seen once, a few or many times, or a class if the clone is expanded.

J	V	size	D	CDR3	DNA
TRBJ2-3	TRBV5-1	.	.	CASSLPGASTDTQYF	TGCGCCAGCAGCTTGCCTGGGGCTAGCACAGATACGCAGTATTTT
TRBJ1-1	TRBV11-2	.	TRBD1	CASSDRTGGNTEAFF	TGTGCCAGCAGCGACCGGACAGGGGGTAACACTGAAGCTTTCTTT
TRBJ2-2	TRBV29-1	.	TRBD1	CSVLPGGSAGELFF	TGCAGCGTATTACCAGGGGGTAGTGCCGGGGAGCTGTTTTTT
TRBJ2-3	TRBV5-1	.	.	CASSLGLEESTDTQYF	TGCGCCAGCAGCTTGGGTTTGGAGGAGAGCACAGATACGCAGTATTTT
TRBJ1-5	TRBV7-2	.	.	CASSTGMWNQPQHF	TGTGCCAGCAGCACAGGTATGTGGAATCAGCCCCAGCATTTT
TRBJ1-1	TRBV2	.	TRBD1	CASSEVGQGNTEAFF	TGTGCCAGCAGTGAAGTAGGACAGGGGAACACTGAAGCTTTCTTT
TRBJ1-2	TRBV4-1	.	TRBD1	CASSQGTGPGYTF	TGCGCCAGCAGCCAAGGGACAGGGCCCGGCTACACCTTC
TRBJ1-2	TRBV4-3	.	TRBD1	CASSPDRVGRYTF	TGCGCCAGCAGCCCGGACAGGGTGGGGCGCTACACCTTC
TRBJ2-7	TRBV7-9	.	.	CATRERETYEQYF	TGTGCCACGCGCGAGAGGGAGACCTACGAGCAGTACTTC
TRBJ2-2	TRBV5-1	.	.	CASSLWRENTGELFF	TGCGCCAGCAGCTTGTGGCGGGAGAACACCGGGGAGCTGTTTTTT
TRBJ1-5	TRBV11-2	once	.	CASSRNSGFQPQHF	TGTGCCAGCAGCCGTAATTCCGGGTTTCAGCCCCAGCATTTT
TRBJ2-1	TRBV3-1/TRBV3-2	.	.	CASSRRDPSYNEQFF	TGTGCCAGCAGCCGACGGGATCCCTCCTACAATGAGCAGTTCTTC
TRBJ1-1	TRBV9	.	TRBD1	CASSTWGQGPTEAFF	TGTGCCAGCAGCACATGGGGACAGGGTCCCACTGAAGCTTTCTTT
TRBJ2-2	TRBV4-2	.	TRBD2	CASSQDLGLASNTGELFF	TGTGCCAGCAGCCAAGATCTTGGACTAGCGAGCAACACCGGGGAGCTGTTTTTT
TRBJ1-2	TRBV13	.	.	CASSGGSGYGYTF	TGTGCCAGCAGCGGGGGCTCGGGATATGGCTACACCTTC
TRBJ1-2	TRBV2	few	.	CASSESSGANYGYTF	TGTGCCAGCAGTGAATCGTCAGGGGCGAACTATGGCTACACCTTC
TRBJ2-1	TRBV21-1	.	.	CASSKVRQANEQFF	TGTGCCAGCAGCAAAGTTAGGCAGGCCAATGAGCAGTTCTTC
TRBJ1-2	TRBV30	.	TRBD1	CAWGGPARGVGGYTF	TGTGCCTGGGGTGGCCCGGCCAGGGGGGTAGGAGGCTACACCTTC
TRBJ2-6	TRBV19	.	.	CASTPFEGTSGANVLTF	TGTGCCAGTACCCCGTTCGAGGGAACGTCTGGGGCCAACGTCCTGACTTTC
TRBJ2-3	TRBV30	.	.	CAWGEGAGTDTQYF	TGTGCCTGGGGGGAAGGGGCTGGCACAGATACGCAGTATTTT
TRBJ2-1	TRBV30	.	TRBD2	CAWSVSSSGSRGEQFF	TGTGCCTGGAGTGTAAGTTCTAGCGGGAGCCGGGGTGAGCAGTTCTTC
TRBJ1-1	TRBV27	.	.	CASSESFQGSGSEAFF	TGTGCCAGCAGTGAATCCTTTCAGGGGAGCGGTTCTGAAGCTTTCTTT
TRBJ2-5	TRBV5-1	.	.	CASSPRMGGWETQYF	TGCGCCAGCAGCCCCCGTATGGGGGGTTGGGAGACCCAGTACTTC
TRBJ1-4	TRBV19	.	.	CASRGLGTNEKLFF	TGTGCCAGTAGGGGGCTCGGAACTAATGAAAAACTGTTTTTT
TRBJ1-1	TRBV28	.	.	CASSPHPTSRGRAFF	TGTGCCAGCAGTCCCCACCCGACGTCTAGAGGTAGGGCTTTCTTT
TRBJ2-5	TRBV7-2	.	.	CASSQQTGNGETQYF	TGTGCCAGCAGCCAGCAGACAGGCAACGGGGAGACCCAGTACTTC
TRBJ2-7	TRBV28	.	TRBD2	CASSGGVAGGRGEQYF	TGTGCCAGCAGTGGTGGGGTAGCGGGAGGGCGAGGAGAGCAGTACTTC
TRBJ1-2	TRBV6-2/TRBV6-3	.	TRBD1	CASSYSGTGEFYGYTF	TGTGCCAGCAGTTACTCAGGGACAGGGGAATTCTATGGCTACACCTTC
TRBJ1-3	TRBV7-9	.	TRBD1	CASSLVGQGNGNTIYF	TGTGCCAGCAGCTTAGTGGGACAGGGAAATGGAAACACCATATATTTT
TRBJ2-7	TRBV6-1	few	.	CASSEYRGYEQYF	TGTGCCAGCAGTGAATATCGGGGCTACGAGCAGTACTTC
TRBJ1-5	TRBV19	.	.	CASSSEGWGGNQPQHF	TGTGCCAGTAGTAGTGAGGGATGGGGTGGCAATCAGCCCCAGCATTTT
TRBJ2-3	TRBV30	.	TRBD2	CAWSSPTSGHTDTQYF	TGTGCCTGGAGTTCGCCGACTAGCGGTCACACAGATACGCAGTATTTT
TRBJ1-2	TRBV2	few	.	CASTRELEGYTF	TGTGCCAGCACCCGGGAACTAGAGGGCTACACCTTC
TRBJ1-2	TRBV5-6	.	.	CASSLARQSFNYGYTF	TGTGCCAGCAGCTTGGCCCGACAGAGCTTTAACTATGGCTACACCTTC
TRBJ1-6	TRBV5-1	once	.	CASSLEQGSSYNSPLHF	TGCGCCAGCAGCTTGGAGCAGGGGAGCTCCTATAATTCACCCCTCCACTTT
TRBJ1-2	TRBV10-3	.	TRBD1	CATETGQGSYGYTF	TGTGCCACCGAAACAGGACAGGGTAGCTATGGCTACACCTTC
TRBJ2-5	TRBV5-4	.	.	CASSFSGNQETQYF	TGTGCCAGCAGCTTTTCAGGAAACCAAGAGACCCAGTACTTC
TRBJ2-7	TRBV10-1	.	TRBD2	CASSESGEGYEQYF	TGCGCCAGCAGTGAGTCGGGGGAGGGTTACGAGCAGTACTTC
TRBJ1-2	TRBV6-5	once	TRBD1	CAIAGGQDDGYGYTF	TGTGCCATAGCGGGGGGACAGGACGATGGATATGGCTACACCTTC
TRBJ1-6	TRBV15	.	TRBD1	CATSTGDRDPYNSPLHF	TGTGCCACCAGCACCGGGGACAGGGATCCTTATAATTCACCCCTCCACTTT
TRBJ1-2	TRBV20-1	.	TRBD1	CSASISGTGRGDGYTF	TGCAGTGCTAGTATTTCAGGGACAGGGAGGGGTGATGGCTACACCTTC
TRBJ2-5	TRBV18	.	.	CASSPVGGMAETQYF	TGTGCCAGCTCACCAGTCGGGGGAATGGCGGAGACCCAGTACTTC